Included here is one T cell receptor (beta chain) sequence, with context. These data originate in a study of technical replicates of blood from a few donors. Trimming took 5 bases from V and 0 from J; bases not matched to a gene: 9. The CDR3 loop spans 19 amino acids. Per germline, CDR1 MNHEY and CDR2 SMNVEV (reference sequence). The method was immunoSEQ multiplex PCR; TCRdb's version includes in-frame clones alone and lacks a portion of them. Found here are more than 65,000 clones, around 97% of them singletons; the top ten hold about 0.17%. The sample taken for sequencing was T cells isolated from PBMCs. The TCR was taken from a human donor in good health. This rearrangement joins TRBV27 to TRBJ2-1; 14 bases are a match to TRBD2. As DNA, the CDR3 is TGTGCCAGCAGTCGACTAGCGGGAGGGCCCCTACCCTCCTACAATGAGCAGTTCTTC. It translates to CASSRLAGGPLPSYNEQFF.